Listed below are T cell receptor beta chains from one sample, sequenced in a study of cytomegalovirus exposure and HLA in healthy donors. TCRdb's copy holds only in-frame clones and misses some; the assay was immunoSEQ multiplex PCR. There are about 160,000 clones in the sample; approximately 76% occur only once, and over 1.1% lies in the top ten. The sample taken for sequencing was PBMCs. The receptors originated from a man aged 55 to 69 in good health and CMV-seronegative. Both conserved end residues are part of each CDR3. A D gene is named only where the DNA matches it firmly.

>TRBV7-2|NA|TRBJ2-1
TGTGCCAGCAGCACAAAGCGGATCATATACAATGAGCAGTTCTTC
CASSTKRIIYNEQFF
>TRBV11-2|TRBD1|TRBJ1-2
TGTGCCAGCAGCTTAGGACAGGGAAATGGCTACACCTTC
CASSLGQGNGYTF
>TRBV18|NA|TRBJ1-1
TGTGCCAGCTCAGAGGGACAAAACACTGAAGCTTTCTTT
CASSEGQNTEAFF
>TRBV6-5|NA|TRBJ2-7
TGTGCCAGCAGTTACACGGGATTAACCTACGAGCAGTACTTC
CASSYTGLTYEQYF
>TRBV5-5|NA|TRBJ1-2
TGTGCCAGCAGCTTGGACATAAATAACTATGGCTACACCTTC
CASSLDINNYGYTF
>TRBV9|TRBD2|TRBJ2-1
TGTGCCAGCAGCACGACTAGCGAAAACAATGAGCAGTTCTTC
CASSTTSENNEQFF
>TRBV5-1|TRBD2|TRBJ2-3
TGCGCCAGCAGTTTCCAGACTAGCTCAGGCTTTACGCAGTATTTT
CASSFQTSSGFTQYF
>TRBV27|TRBD1|TRBJ2-2
TGTGCCAGCAGCGCCGGGACAGGGTATACCGGGGAGCTGTTTTTT
CASSAGTGYTGELFF
>TRBV6-5|NA|TRBJ2-5
TGTGCCAGCAGCCCGGACTGGGCCGGGGAGACCCAGTACTTC
CASSPDWAGETQYF
>TRBV5-1|TRBD1|TRBJ2-7
TGCGCCAGCAGCTTGACCGGGACAGCCTACGAGCAGTACTTC
CASSLTGTAYEQYF
>TRBV19|NA|TRBJ2-1
TGTGCCAGTAGTATACGGCCTAGCTCTCACAATGAGCAGTTCTTC
CASSIRPSSHNEQFF
>TRBV10-3|NA|TRBJ2-3
TGTGCCATCAGGGGAGCCGAAGATACGCAGTATTTT
CAIRGAEDTQYF
>TRBV5-1|NA|TRBJ1-5
TGCGCCAGCAGCCCGGGGTCGCAGTTCAATCAGCCCCAGCATTTT
CASSPGSQFNQPQHF
>TRBV7-2|NA|TRBJ2-7
TGTGCCAGCAGCTTAGAGGAGGGATACTACGAGCAGTACTTC
CASSLEEGYYEQYF
>TRBV7-8|NA|TRBJ2-3
TGTGCCAGCAGGGCAGTAGATACGCAGTATTTT
CASRAVDTQYF
>TRBV6-1|NA|TRBJ2-3
TGTGCCAGCAGTGAAGAAGCAGACTCTAGCACAGATACGCAGTATTTT
CASSEEADSSTDTQYF
>TRBV10-1|NA|TRBJ2-3
TGCGCCAGCAGTTACCTCCGGGGTCAGGATACGCAGTATTTT
CASSYLRGQDTQYF